These 10 T cell receptor beta chains were all obtained from the same sample, sequenced in a study of blood T cell repertoires in COVID-19. Clones were read by immunoSEQ multiplex PCR, and TCRdb kept only the in-frame ones, dropping some. The table records about 230,000 clones, 70% to 90% of them present only once. Sequencing was performed on PBMCs or T cells enriched from blood (not recorded which). These TCRs come from a woman aged 45 to 65 in a cohort exposed to, infected with or recovered from COVID-19 (not recorded which).

The chain combines TRBV27 with TRBJ1-2; 10 bases align to TRBD1. Germline V lookup: CDR1 MNHEY, CDR2 SMNVEV (reference sequence). The length of the CDR3 is 23 residues. V trimming: 2 bases; J trimming: 3 bases; junction bases outside the gene matches: 27. CDR3: CASSLLPPINFDRGLPSDYGYTF. The CDR3 bases are TGTGCCAGCAGTTTACTCCCACCGATTAACTTTGACAGGGGGCTACCATCGGACTATGGCTACACCTTC.

J is TRBJ2-7 and V is TRBV6-5; 10 bases map to TRBD2. The CDR3 is 15 amino acids. Germline CDR1 and CDR2: MNHEY and SVGAGI. The V and J ends lost 0 bases and 3 bases, in that order; junction bases with no gene match: 2. CDR3 nucleotides: TGTGCCAGCAGTTACTCGGCTAGCGGGGGCTACGAGCAGTACTTC. Protein sequence: CASSYSASGGYEQYF.

This clone was recorded once. The gene calls are TRBV7-8 and TRBJ2-7; weak D call: TRBD2 (5 bases). With 5 bases removed from V and 4 bases from J, the gap between germline ends came to 15 bases. The CDR3 covers 14 residues. CDR1 is SGHVS and CDR2 is FQNEAQ in the germline V gene. CDR3 bases: TGTGCCAGCAGCCCAGTCGGGGTCCTATACGAGCAGTACTTC. This gives the protein CASSPVGVLYEQYF. The full variable domain, completed using reference TRBV7-8 and TRBJ2-7, is GAGVSQSPRYKVAKRGQDVALRCDPISGHVSLFWYQQALGQGPEFLTYFQNEAQLDKSGLPSDRFFAERPEGSVSTLKIQRTQQEDSAVYLCASSPVGVLYEQYFGPGTRLTVT.

The rearrangement uses TRBV9 and TRBJ2-3; 8 nucleotides agree with TRBD2. The CDR3 is 16 amino acids. Losses at the gene ends were 4 bases for V and 3 bases for J; bases not matched to a gene: 10. Germline assignment: CDR1 SGDLS and CDR2 YYNGEE. The chain's CDR3 is CASSSSRGGFTDTQYF. The CDR3 DNA reads TGTGCCAGCAGCTCGTCCCGGGGGGGCTTTACAGATACGCAGTATTTT.

The chain links TRBV19 to TRBJ1-1, with 8 nucleotides matching TRBD1. Looked up from germline, CDR1 is LNHDA and CDR2 is SQIVND (reference sequence). V was pared by 5 bases and J by 1 base, with 3 bases of the junction left unmatched. This CDR3 contains 14 residues. CDR3 region: CASSATGGNTEAFF. The CDR3 DNA reads as TGTGCCAGTAGTGCTACAGGGGGGAACACTGAAGCTTTCTTT.

J is TRBJ1-1 and V is TRBV5-4; 8 nucleotides agree with TRBD1. Trimming removed 3 bases from V and 0 bases from J; junction bases left unmatched: 7. The germline V gene encodes CDR1 SGHNT and CDR2 YYREEE (reference sequence). This CDR3 has 16 residues. The CDR3 reads CASSSTGVRMNTEAFF. The CDR3, as DNA: TGTGCCAGCAGCTCGACAGGGGTCAGAATGAACACTGAAGCTTTCTTT.

CDR3 nucleotide sequence: TGTGCCAGCAGCTCGCTGGCAGGGGGCTCCTACAATGAGCAGTTCTTC. Amino acids: CASSSLAGGSYNEQFF. The chain uses TRBV5-6 and TRBJ2-1; TRBD1 aligns across 7 bases. This CDR3 comprises 16 residues. Germline values: CDR1 SGHDT, CDR2 YYEEEE. Trimming at V came to 3 bases and at J to 0 bases, leaving 6 bases not matched to a gene.

V gene TRBV7-9 combines with J gene TRBJ2-5; D is possibly TRBD2 (6 bases). Trimming stripped 5 bases from V and 1 base from J, with 14 bases between. CDR1 and CDR2 (germline): SEHNR, FQNEAQ (reference sequence). The CDR3 has 15 residues. CDR3 amino acids: CASSTLLALQETQYF. The CDR3 DNA sequence: TGTGCCAGCAGCACCCTACTAGCTCTCCAAGAGACCCAGTACTTC.

The rearrangement joins TRBV11-2 to TRBJ2-7, with 8 nucleotides matching TRBD2. CDR3 length: 16 amino acids. V lost 0 bases, J lost 2 bases, and 6 bases stayed unmatched. Per the germline V gene, CDR1 is SGHAT and CDR2 is FQNNGV. This chain's CDR3 is CASSLEASGWTYEQYF. CDR3 nucleotide sequence: TGTGCCAGCAGCTTAGAGGCTAGCGGGTGGACCTACGAGCAGTACTTC.

The chain has TRBV7-2 and TRBJ2-5, with 11 nucleotides matching TRBD2. CDR1 and CDR2 from the germline V gene are SGHTA and FQGNSA. The CDR3 runs to 15 residues. The V and J ends lost 3 bases and 4 bases, in that order; junction bases with no gene match: 4. The CDR3 loop reads CASSFLGTSGETQYF. DNA for the CDR3: TGTGCCAGCAGCTTTCTTGGGACTAGCGGAGAGACCCAGTACTTC.